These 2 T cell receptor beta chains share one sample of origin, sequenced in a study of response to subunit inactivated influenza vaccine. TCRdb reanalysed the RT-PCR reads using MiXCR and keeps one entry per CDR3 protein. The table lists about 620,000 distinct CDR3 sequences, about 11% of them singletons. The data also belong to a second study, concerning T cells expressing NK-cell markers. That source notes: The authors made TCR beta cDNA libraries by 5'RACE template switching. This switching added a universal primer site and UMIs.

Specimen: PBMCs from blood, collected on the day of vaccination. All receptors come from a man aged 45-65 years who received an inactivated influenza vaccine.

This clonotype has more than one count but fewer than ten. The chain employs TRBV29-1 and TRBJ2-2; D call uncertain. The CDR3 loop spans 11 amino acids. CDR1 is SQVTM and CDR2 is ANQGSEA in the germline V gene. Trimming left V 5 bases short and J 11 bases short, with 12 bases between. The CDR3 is CSVKEGGELFF. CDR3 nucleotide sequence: TGCAGCGTTAAGGAAGGTGGTGAGCTGTTTTTT.

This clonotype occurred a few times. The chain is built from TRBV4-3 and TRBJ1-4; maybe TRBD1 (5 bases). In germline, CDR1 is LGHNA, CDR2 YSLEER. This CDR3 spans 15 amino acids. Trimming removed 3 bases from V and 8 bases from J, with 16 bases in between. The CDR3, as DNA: TGCGCCAGCAGCCAGGGCCGCGGACGGGGCGAAAAACTGTTTTTT. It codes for CASSQGRGRGEKLFF.